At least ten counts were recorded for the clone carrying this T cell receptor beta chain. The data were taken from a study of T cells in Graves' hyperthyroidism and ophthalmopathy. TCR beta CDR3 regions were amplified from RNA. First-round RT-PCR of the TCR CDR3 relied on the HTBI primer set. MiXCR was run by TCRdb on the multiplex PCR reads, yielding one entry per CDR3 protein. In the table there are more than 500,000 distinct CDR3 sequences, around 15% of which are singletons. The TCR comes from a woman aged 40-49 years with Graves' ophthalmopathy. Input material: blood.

CDR3 nucleotide sequence: TGTGCCAGCAGTTCCCGGTCGGCTAACTATGGCTACACCTTC. This gives the protein CASSSRSANYGYTF. The chain recombines TRBV28 with TRBJ1-2; D not resolved. Trimming shortened V by 4 bases and J by 0 bases, and 9 bases separated the two germline ends. CDR1 is MDHEN, CDR2 SYDVKM, per germline. The CDR3 runs 14 residues.